This T cell receptor beta chain was found in a study of blood T cell repertoires in COVID-19 (dated by TCRdb to about 2020). General notes on the study: Samples from collaborators originated in the United States, Italy and Spain and spanned both the acute and convalescent phases of COVID-19. The material from the prospective study consisted of cDNA or gDNA derived from T cells, B-cell-depleted T cells, or PBMCs. Deeply sampled blood TCRbeta repertoires from subjects exposed to, actively infected with, or recovered from COVID-19 were included in the dataset. The repertoires were released in a freely available public database meant as a resource for research on the immune response to SARS-CoV-2. Samples were obtained from the ongoing ImmuneRACE study (first 160 participants) and from approximately 1,200 subjects provided by 6 global collaborators. Sample metadata almost always included a de-identified subject ID, COVID-19 status, age in years and sex. Where available, HLA class I and class II types were taken from metadata supplied by the sample provider and were not determined by assay-based typing.

TCRbeta CDR3 regions were amplified from genomic DNA using the immunoSEQ Assay, a bias-controlled multiplex PCR. As for how the authors treated the data: Within the assay, amplification of reference gene primers was used to estimate how many nucleated cells each sample contained. Sequence reads were collapsed and filtered to measure the absolute abundance of every unique TCRbeta CDR3 rearrangement. Productive Simpson clonality was computed per sample as the square root of Simpson's diversity index over productive rearrangements. The table was pulled from immuneACCESS by TCRdb, which kept in-frame rearrangements only. Such tables lose some clones; where checked, under half of the loss comes from unresolved V genes, and the rest has no known cause. V, J and clone size reflect that table, while D and trimming were determined from the DNA. Counted in this sample were fewer than 120,000 clones; roughly 87% of them appeared once. Jointly, the top ten make up 4.5% to 5% of the sample.

Taken from cysteine to phenylalanine, the CDR3 has 14 residues. The read is trimmed to its CDR3 DNA, 42 bases read in frame from base 1. The V and J ends are trimmed by 6 bases and 1 base, leaving 12 bases between them. The germline V gene gives CDR1 as MGHDK and CDR2 as SYGVNS. In regard to this clone: Its antigen remains undetermined. No base quality information exists; no much larger clone differs at one position.

What the research found in general, with its limitations: The amount of clinical and demographic metadata varied by source and participant and was provided uncurated.

Collaborating institutions collected whole blood in K2EDTA tubes following their own protocols. For TCRbeta analysis, collaborator samples were shipped as frozen whole blood, as isolated PBMCs, or as DNA extracted from either sample type. The rearrangement joined TRBV25-1 to TRBJ1-2; a tentative D match to TRBD1 spans 6 bases. Sequenced input: peripheral blood. The origin of this receptor is a human donor in a cohort sampled during active COVID-19. The CDR3 region reads CASRETGFNYGYTF. DNA sequence: TGTGCCAGCAGAGAGACAGGTTTTAACTATGGCTACACCTTC.